This T cell receptor (beta chain) originates from a study of metastatic and nonmetastatic thyroid tumors. Study background: Thyroid patients, malignant and benign, had repertoires compared across blood and tumor or nodule tissue. General study findings and limits: Reportedly, malignant thyroid tumors had significantly higher TCR beta diversity than benign nodules, in blood and tumor.

Original data processing: Using the CDR3 differences seen across clinicopathological groups, the authors built a distant-metastasis classifier for papillary thyroid cancer, which was meant to discriminate distant-metastatic patients. MiXCR re-clonotyped the PCR reads for TCRdb. The V and J calls here are based on TCRdb, not the publication. The sample gives 33,000 or so clones, about 21% of which show up once; roughly a fifth is in the top ten. At least ten counts were recorded for this clone. What it binds is unknown. V shed 5 bases, J shed 6 bases, and the junction held 6 bases outside the gene matches. This CDR3 contains 14 residues. The germline V gene encodes CDR1 SGHVS and CDR2 FNYEAQ. No treatment of any kind had been given to any patient before thyroid surgery.

The receptor was derived from a female donor with papillary thyroid cancer or a benign thyroid nodule (not recorded which). Some clones in this sample may be carry-over from other donors' samples. The chain uses TRBV7-6 and TRBJ1-4, with TRBD1 matching over 7 bases. Sequencing input: blood. The CDR3 coding sequence is TGTGCCAGCAGCGGGACAGATGGAGATGAAAAACTGTTTTTT. This sequence encodes CASSGTDGDEKLFF.